The 18 T cell receptor beta chains given below trace back to one sample, sequenced in a study of blood T cells in healthy people across ages. Through a sample-barcoded 5' primer and a J-beta primer mix, a second PCR was run for roughly 7 to 11 cycles. TCRdb fed the 5' RACE reads into MiXCR, producing one record per CDR3 protein. The table lists around 1,900,000 distinct CDR3 sequences, roughly 43% of them singletons. Sequenced: blood. The receptors derive from a human donor in good health.

The gene calls are TRBV7-3 and TRBJ1-2; no reliable D call. Trimming removed 1 base at V and 2 bases at J, with 5 bases between. CDR3 size: 13 residues. The germline V gene encodes CDR1 SGHTA and CDR2 FQGTGA. CDR3 region: CASSLMGNYGYTF. Here the CDR3 DNA reads TGTGCCAGCAGCTTAATGGGAAACTATGGCTACACCTTC.

V usage is TRBV2 and J usage is TRBJ2-1; the match to TRBD2 covers 11 bases. Germline trimming cut 5 bases from V and 4 bases from J; bases unmatched to any gene: 16. The CDR3 spans 19 residues. Germline V CDR1 and CDR2: SNHLY, FYNNEI. The CDR3 bases are TGTGCCAGCAGTCTCACTTCATTTATTGGGACTAGCGGATACAATGAGCAGTTCTTC. Amino acids: CASSLTSFIGTSGYNEQFF.

This clonotype appeared a few times. CDR3 residues: CASSQAGQAVGGYTF. CDR3 DNA: TGCGCCAGCAGCCAAGCGGGGCAGGCCGTAGGCGGCTACACCTTC. This chain links TRBV4-1 with TRBJ1-2; D possibly corresponds to TRBD1 (5 bases). The CDR3 runs 15 residues. The germline V and J ends were trimmed by 1 base and 8 bases, with 17 bases remaining between them. Germline V gene lookup returns CDR1 MGHRA and CDR2 YSYEKL.

This clonotype has a handful of counts. The chain recombines TRBV28 with TRBJ2-3, with D tentatively TRBD1 or TRBD2 (6 bases each). CDR3 size: 17 residues. Trimming took 7 bases from V and 3 from J, leaving 23 bases between them. CDR1 MDHEN and CDR2 SYDVKM come from the germline V gene. The CDR3 region is CASTQRGWGALTDTQYF. The CDR3 coding sequence is TGTGCCAGCACCCAGAGGGGGTGGGGGGCCCTGACAGATACGCAGTATTTT.

The chain combines TRBV20-1 with TRBJ2-7; 8 bases are shared with TRBD1. The trim removed 0 bases at V and 4 bases at J, leaving 14 bases unmatched. The CDR3 covers 17 residues. Per germline, CDR1 DFQATT and CDR2 SNEGSKA (reference sequence). CDR3 residues: CSARDLQVQGANYEQYF. In DNA, the CDR3 is TGCAGTGCTAGAGATCTCCAAGTGCAGGGGGCGAATTACGAGCAGTACTTC.

This chain connects TRBV20-1 to TRBJ1-4; D call uncertain. The CDR3 contains 13 residues. The V end was cut by 3 bases, the J end by 4 bases, with 9 bases between. Per germline, CDR1 DFQATT and CDR2 SNEGSKA (reference sequence). CDR3 nucleotides: TGCAGTGCTAGGGTCAGCTTTAATGAAAAACTGTTTTTT. It specifies CSARVSFNEKLFF.

There are a few counts of this clonotype. The chain joins TRBV4-3 to TRBJ2-1, with D maybe TRBD2 (5 bases). The CDR3 is 15 residues long. Germline loops: CDR1 LGHNA, CDR2 YSLEER. The V end was cut by 1 base, the J end by 9 bases, with 16 bases between. The CDR3 is CASSQGTLLGSEQFF. Here the CDR3 DNA reads TGCGCCAGCAGCCAAGGGACTCTTTTGGGGAGTGAGCAGTTCTTC.

This chain joins TRBV6-4 and TRBJ1-1, with D unresolved. CDR3 length: 16 residues. CDR1 is MRHNA and CDR2 is SNTAGT in the germline V gene. Trimming cost V 3 bases and J 0 bases, with 14 bases left between them. The CDR3 here is CASSEQHRTVNTEAFF. CDR3 in DNA: TGTGCCAGCAGTGAACAACATCGGACGGTGAACACTGAAGCTTTCTTT.

The chain recombines TRBV20-1 with TRBJ2-1; D remains unclear. V was clipped by 4 bases and J by 1 base, with 8 bases between them. CDR1 DFQATT and CDR2 SNEGSKA come from the germline V gene (reference sequence). CDR3 length: 13 amino acids. The CDR3 nucleotides read TGCAGTGCTACTGGACCATCCTACAATGAGCAGTTCTTC. Amino acids: CSATGPSYNEQFF.

In this sample, this clonotype turned up a few times. V usage is TRBV29-1 and J usage is TRBJ2-7; TRBD1 or TRBD2 may be the D gene (5 bases each). Germline V CDR1 and CDR2: SQVTM, ANQGSEA. The CDR3 runs to 15 residues. V lost 1 base and J 3 bases, leaving 16 bases between the germline ends. As DNA, the CDR3 is TGCAGCGTTGAAGGAACAGGCGAGGGCTTCTACGAGCAGTACTTC. Protein product: CSVEGTGEGFYEQYF.

The rearrangement joins TRBV29-1 to TRBJ2-2; 9 nucleotides match TRBD2. The ends lost 5 bases at V and 6 bases at J; junction bases unmatched: 7. There are 14 residues in the CDR3. The germline gives CDR1 SQVTM, CDR2 ANQGSEA. Here the CDR3 DNA reads TGCAGCGTTCGTGCGGGGGGGCGCGCCGGGGAGCTGTTTTTT. Encoded protein: CSVRAGGRAGELFF.

The chain combines TRBV10-3 with TRBJ1-2; 7 bases are a match to TRBD1. This CDR3 region has 13 residues. V lost 10 bases, J lost 4 bases, and 9 bases stayed unmatched. Germline V CDR1 and CDR2: ENHRY, SYGVKD. The CDR3 region is CATADRSRYGYTF. CDR3 DNA sequence: TGTGCCACCGCGGACAGGTCACGCTATGGCTACACCTTC.

The chain combines TRBV7-2 with TRBJ2-1; D not certain. The CDR3 spans 14 residues. Trimming cost V 5 bases and J 6 bases, with 14 bases left between them. Germline loops: CDR1 SGHTA, CDR2 FQGNSA. The CDR3 reads CASSPVIWGNEQFF. The CDR3 DNA follows: TGTGCCAGCAGCCCGGTGATCTGGGGCAATGAGCAGTTCTTC. Together with reference TRBV7-2 and TRBJ2-1, the CDR3 gives the full variable domain: GAGVSQSPSNKVTEKGKDVELRCDPISGHTALYWYRQSLGQGLEFLIYFQGNSAPDKSGLPSDRFSAERTGGSVSTLTIQRTQQEDSAVYLCASSPVIWGNEQFFGPGTRLTVL.

The table lists this clonotype with many counts. The chain couples TRBV5-1 to TRBJ1-1; D possibly corresponds to TRBD1 (5 bases). Germline values: CDR1 SGHRS, CDR2 YFSETQ. V was trimmed by 0 bases and J by 6 bases, leaving 12 bases between them. The CDR3 runs to 14 residues. Here the CDR3 DNA reads TGCGCCAGCAGCTTGGAGCAGGGAGTCCCTGAAGCTTTCTTT. This sequence encodes CASSLEQGVPEAFF.

This clonotype was found a few times. The chain has TRBV5-1 and TRBJ2-3; D gene uncertain. Germline V gene lookup returns CDR1 SGHRS and CDR2 YFSETQ. This CDR3 is 13 amino acids long. V was clipped by 4 bases and J by 4 bases, with 10 bases between them. Here the CDR3 reads CASSPPIADTQYF. The CDR3 bases are TGCGCCAGCAGCCCCCCTATCGCAGATACGCAGTATTTT. Using reference TRBV5-1 and TRBJ2-3 for the parts outside the CDR3, the full variable domain is KAGVTQTPRYLIKTRGQQVTLSCSPISGHRSVSWYQQTPGQGLQFLFEYFSETQRNKGNFPGRFSGRQFSNSRSEMNVSTLELGDSALYLCASSPPIADTQYFGPGTRLTVL.

This rearrangement joins TRBV4-3 to TRBJ2-4; 7 bases match TRBD1. Germline V CDR1 and CDR2: LGHNA, YSLEER. With 6 bases clipped from V and 13 bases from J, the junction kept 12 bases outside the gene matches. The CDR3 covers 13 residues. The CDR3 DNA reads as TGCGCCAGCAGGAGGGACAGCAACAATGAGCAGTACTTC. The encoded protein is CASRRDSNNEQYF.

This clonotype was counted a few times. The chain combines TRBV7-2 with TRBJ1-2, with 7 bases aligning to TRBD1. Germline V lookup: CDR1 SGHTA, CDR2 FQGNSA. The CDR3 extends over 14 amino acids. With V trimmed by 0 bases and J by 6 bases, 4 bases remained unmatched. The chain's CDR3 is CASSLAGTDHGYTF. The CDR3 coding sequence is TGTGCCAGCAGCTTAGCCGGGACAGACCATGGCTACACCTTC.

The table lists this clonotype with a few counts. The chain is built from TRBV12-3 or TRBV12-4 and TRBJ2-5; D is uncertain. Trimming removed 5 bases at V and 0 bases at J, with 10 bases between. There are 14 residues in the CDR3. The CDR3 bases are TGTGCCAGCAGTGAACGGTCGTACCAAGAGACCCAGTACTTC. Translating gives CASSERSYQETQYF.